This entry lists 25 T cell receptor beta chains sequenced from one sample in a study of cytomegalovirus exposure and HLA in healthy donors. Here immunoSEQ multiplex PCR was the method, and the copy in TCRdb shows in-frame clones only, minus some. The sample lists roughly 140,000 clones, 88% occurring once. Sample: PBMCs. The receptors stem from a woman aged 18-29 years in good health and CMV-seropositive.

This clone was observed a few times. The chain combines TRBV7-9 with TRBJ1-6; TRBD1 aligns across 7 bases. V was pared by 6 bases and J by 13 bases, with 9 bases of the junction left unmatched. The CDR3 contains 13 residues. Germline loops: CDR1 SEHNR, CDR2 FQNEAQ (reference sequence). CDR3 region: CASRGLTGDPLHF. CDR3 DNA: TGTGCCAGCAGGGGGTTAACAGGGGATCCCCTCCACTTT.

The genes are TRBV7-8 and TRBJ2-2; TRBD1 matches 7 bases. Germline V CDR1 and CDR2: SGHVS, FQNEAQ. The CDR3 has 16 amino acids. The J segment lost 6 bases and the V segment lost 3 bases, leaving 10 bases of the junction unmatched. CDR3 nucleotide sequence: TGTGCCAGCAGCTTGACAGGGCCCCTGTCGTCCGGGGAGCTGTTTTTT. Encoded protein: CASSLTGPLSSGELFF. The full variable domain, in which reference TRBV7-8 and TRBJ2-2 provide the parts outside the CDR3, is GAGVSQSPRYKVAKRGQDVALRCDPISGHVSLFWYQQALGQGPEFLTYFQNEAQLDKSGLPSDRFFAERPEGSVSTLKIQRTQQEDSAVYLCASSLTGPLSSGELFFGEGSRLTVL.

This rearrangement joins TRBV27 to TRBJ2-3; 8 bases fit TRBD1. V shed 5 bases, J shed 2 bases, and the junction held 9 bases outside the gene matches. CDR1 is MNHEY and CDR2 is SMNVEV in the germline V gene (reference sequence). The CDR3 loop spans 16 amino acids. Here the CDR3 reads CASSPHDRGITDTQYF. The CDR3 DNA sequence: TGTGCCAGCAGTCCCCATGACAGGGGTATCACAGATACGCAGTATTTT.

This chain joins TRBV5-4 and TRBJ1-6; no firm D call. The V gene lost 0 bases and the J gene lost 4 bases, with 11 bases spanning the gap. CDR3 length equals 16 residues. The germline CDR1 and CDR2 sequences are SGHNT and YYREEE (reference sequence). The CDR3 is CASSLESQTYNSPLHF. For the CDR3, the DNA is TGTGCCAGCAGCTTGGAATCTCAGACTTATAATTCACCCCTCCACTTT.

The chain has TRBV19 and TRBJ2-1, with TRBD2 matching 7 bases. CDR1 is LNHDA, CDR2 SQIVND, per germline (reference sequence). V shed 10 bases and J 6 bases; nucleotides not matched to a gene: 12. The CDR3 runs 14 residues. The CDR3 reads CATKLGEGLNEQFF. The CDR3 nucleotides read TGTGCCACCAAATTAGGGGAGGGTCTCAATGAGCAGTTCTTC.

The genes are TRBV4-3 and TRBJ2-3; 13 bases are a match to TRBD2. CDR3 length equals 17 residues. Trimming cost V 2 bases and J 5 bases; bases outside gene matches: 7. Per the germline V gene, CDR1 is LGHNA and CDR2 is YSLEER. CDR3 region: CASSQTTSGGAGDTQYF. The DNA of the CDR3 is TGCGCCAGCAGCCAAACAACTAGCGGGGGGGCTGGAGATACGCAGTATTTT.

This clone was observed a handful of times. This chain's CDR3 is CASSQPARGGELFF. The CDR3 DNA is TGTGCCAGCAGCCAACCGGCCAGGGGCGGGGAGCTGTTTTTT. The chain recombines TRBV11-2 with TRBJ2-2, with D possibly being TRBD1 (6 bases). The germline CDR1 and CDR2 sequences are SGHAT and FQNNGV. The CDR3 runs 14 residues. Trimming removed 5 bases at V and 7 bases at J, with 14 bases between.

The V gene is TRBV9, the J gene TRBJ2-7, with 8 bases fitting TRBD2. Germline trimming cut 4 bases from V and 3 bases from J; bases unmatched to any gene: 9. Germline-derived CDR1 and CDR2 are SGDLS and YYNGEE. CDR3 length equals 15 residues. The CDR3 reads CASSPVSSGLYEQYF. CDR3 bases: TGTGCCAGCAGCCCGGTTTCTAGCGGGCTCTACGAGCAGTACTTC.

This clone was found once. J is TRBJ1-2 and V is TRBV27; 7 positions agree with TRBD1. CDR1 is MNHEY, CDR2 SMNVEV, per germline (reference sequence). V dropped 0 bases and J dropped 5; count of bases not matched to a gene: 3. The CDR3 covers 14 residues. CDR3 sequence reads: CASSLSAGQYGYTF. The CDR3 region has the DNA TGTGCCAGCAGTTTATCGGCGGGACAGTATGGCTACACCTTC.

The CDR3 DNA reads TGCGCCAGCAGCATAGCGGGGGGAGTTTCCTACAATGAGCAGTTCTTC. Amino acids: CASSIAGGVSYNEQFF. The chain is built from TRBV5-1 and TRBJ2-1; TRBD2 aligns across 10 bases. Germline CDR1 is SGHRS and CDR2 is YFSETQ. The CDR3 loop spans 16 amino acids. V lost 4 bases to trimming and J lost 1 base; unmatched junction nucleotides: 5.

The chain carries TRBV18 and TRBJ1-2; TRBD1 matches 9 bases. The V gene end was trimmed by 3 bases and the J gene end by 4 bases; junction bases not matched to a gene: 6. CDR3 length: 15 residues. From germline, CDR1 is KGHSH and CDR2 LQKENI. The CDR3 nucleotides read TGTGCCAGCTCACCGCAACAGGGGGCCGGCTATGGCTACACCTTC. Translating it yields CASSPQQGAGYGYTF.

V is TRBV29-1 and J is TRBJ1-5; a possible D gene is TRBD1 (5 bases). The CDR3 contains 16 residues. Trimming took off 2 bases at V and 3 bases at J, with 17 bases between the two ends. Germline CDR1 SQVTM, CDR2 ANQGSEA. The CDR3: CSVEIRRDLANQPQHF. The DNA of the CDR3 is TGCAGCGTTGAAATTCGCAGGGATCTGGCCAATCAGCCCCAGCATTTT.

The rearrangement uses TRBV28 and TRBJ1-2; D gene ambiguous. Germline V gene lookup returns CDR1 MDHEN and CDR2 SYDVKM. Between the trimmed V and J ends, which lost 1 base and 7 bases, there was a span of 19 bases. The CDR3 has 16 residues. For the CDR3, the DNA is TGTGCCAGCAGTTTATACAGAGTCGAAGACCCTGGTGGCTACACCTTC. Translation gives CASSLYRVEDPGGYTF.

The CDR3, as DNA: TGTGCCAGCAGCCCAAGAGGACAGGGGGCTGGAGAGCAGTACTTC. It encodes CASSPRGQGAGEQYF. The J gene is TRBJ2-7, the V gene TRBV4-2, with 11 bases lining up with TRBD1. Germline V gene data show CDR1 as LGHNA and CDR2 as YNFKEQ. With 4 bases clipped from V and 7 bases from J, the junction kept 9 bases outside the gene matches. This CDR3 region has 15 residues.

This chain joins TRBV7-9 and TRBJ2-7; D possibly corresponds to TRBD1 (6 bases). CDR3 length: 16 residues. V lost 4 bases to trimming and J lost 4 bases, with 20 bases between them. The germline V gene has CDR1 SEHNR and CDR2 FQNEAQ (reference sequence). Here the CDR3 reads CASSSDDRDKPYEQYF. The CDR3 nucleotides are TGTGCCAGCAGCTCTGACGACCGGGACAAACCTTACGAGCAGTACTTC.

The chain is built from TRBV27 and TRBJ1-1; no definite D call. V lost 5 bases and J lost 3, with 4 bases in between. There are 11 residues in the CDR3. Germline CDR1 reads MNHEY; CDR2 reads SMNVEV (reference sequence). Here the CDR3 reads CASSRDTEAFF. The CDR3 region has the DNA TGTGCCAGCAGTCGAGACACTGAAGCTTTCTTT.

This chain connects TRBV4-2 to TRBJ1-4; 9 bases map to TRBD1. This CDR3 region has 16 residues. Germline assignment: CDR1 LGHNA and CDR2 YNFKEQ. Trimming removed 0 bases from V and 6 bases from J; junction bases left unmatched: 5. CDR3 sequence: CASSQDMGQGDEKLFF. The CDR3 DNA sequence: TGTGCCAGCAGCCAAGATATGGGACAGGGAGATGAAAAACTGTTTTTT.

This clone was counted a single time. This chain uses TRBV9 with TRBJ2-2, with no clear D. The CDR3 has 17 residues. CDR1 is SGDLS and CDR2 is YYNGEE in the germline V gene. With 0 bases removed from V and 0 bases from J, the gap between germline ends came to 12 bases. CDR3 protein: CASSVVIGGPNTGELFF. In DNA, the CDR3 is TGTGCCAGCAGCGTAGTCATTGGCGGTCCGAACACCGGGGAGCTGTTTTTT.

The rearrangement uses TRBV7-9 and TRBJ1-6, with 7 bases matching TRBD1. V was pared by 5 bases and J by 8 bases, with 12 bases of the junction left unmatched. The germline CDR1 and CDR2 sequences are SEHNR and FQNEAQ (reference sequence). The CDR3 runs to 16 residues. The CDR3 sequence is CASSIRDRAAYSPLHF. CDR3 bases: TGTGCCAGCAGCATACGTGACAGGGCTGCTTATTCACCCCTCCACTTT.

This chain uses TRBV6-5 with TRBJ2-5, with D maybe TRBD2 (6 bases). The V gene lost 6 bases and the J gene lost 4 bases, with 18 bases spanning the gap. The CDR3 consists of 15 residues. Germline CDR1 reads MNHEY; CDR2 reads SVGAGI. This CDR3 is CASRPETGRGETQYF. The CDR3 region has the DNA TGTGCCAGCAGACCCGAGACCGGGAGAGGAGAGACCCAGTACTTC.

This chain joins TRBV30 and TRBJ1-6, with 9 bases aligning to TRBD1. The CDR3 length is 16 residues. Looked up from germline, CDR1 is GTSNPN and CDR2 is SVGIG (reference sequence). Trimming cost V 8 bases and J 8 bases; bases outside gene matches: 16. The CDR3 here is CALTPKGQGDDSPLHF. In DNA, the CDR3 is TGTGCCCTGACTCCGAAGGGACAGGGTGATGATTCACCCCTCCACTTT.

CDR3 protein: CASSLGLGGRLSSYNEQFF. CDR3 in DNA: TGCGCCAGCAGCTTGGGGCTAGGGGGAAGACTCAGCTCCTACAATGAGCAGTTCTTC. This sequence joins TRBV5-1 and TRBJ2-1, with D possibly being TRBD1 (6 bases). Looked up from germline, CDR1 is SGHRS and CDR2 is YFSETQ. The V end lost 0 bases, the J end lost 0 bases, and 19 bases lay between the germline ends. The CDR3 totals 19 residues.

The J gene is TRBJ1-2, the V gene TRBV4-2; 7 bases are shared with TRBD1. The V gene end was trimmed by 1 base and the J gene end by 4 bases; junction bases not matched to a gene: 9. CDR1 LGHNA and CDR2 YNFKEQ come from the germline V gene. CDR3 length: 16 amino acids. For the CDR3, the DNA is TGTGCCAGCAGCCAAGTTGTCCGAGACAGGGCCTATGGCTACACCTTC. Translating it yields CASSQVVRDRAYGYTF.

CDR3 protein: CASSPRDSQETQYF. The CDR3 coding sequence is TGTGCCAGCAGCCCAAGGGACAGCCAAGAGACCCAGTACTTC. The chain combines TRBV5-6 with TRBJ2-5, with 7 nucleotides matching TRBD1. With V trimmed by 4 bases and J by 1 base, 4 bases remained unmatched. The CDR3 is 14 amino acids. The germline CDR1 and CDR2 sequences are SGHDT and YYEEEE.

This clone was detected only once. This sequence joins TRBV7-8 and TRBJ1-2; 10 bases match TRBD1. J lost 4 bases, V lost 0 bases, and 5 bases had no gene match. The CDR3 has 16 amino acids. CDR1 SGHVS and CDR2 FQNEAQ come from the germline V gene. Here the CDR3 reads CASSLAATGGPYGYTF. The DNA of the CDR3 is TGTGCCAGCAGCTTAGCGGCGACAGGGGGCCCCTATGGCTACACCTTC. Full variable domain (outside the CDR3, taken from reference TRBV7-8 and TRBJ1-2): GAGVSQSPRYKVAKRGQDVALRCDPISGHVSLFWYQQALGQGPEFLTYFQNEAQLDKSGLPSDRFFAERPEGSVSTLKIQRTQQEDSAVYLCASSLAATGGPYGYTFGSGTRLTVV.